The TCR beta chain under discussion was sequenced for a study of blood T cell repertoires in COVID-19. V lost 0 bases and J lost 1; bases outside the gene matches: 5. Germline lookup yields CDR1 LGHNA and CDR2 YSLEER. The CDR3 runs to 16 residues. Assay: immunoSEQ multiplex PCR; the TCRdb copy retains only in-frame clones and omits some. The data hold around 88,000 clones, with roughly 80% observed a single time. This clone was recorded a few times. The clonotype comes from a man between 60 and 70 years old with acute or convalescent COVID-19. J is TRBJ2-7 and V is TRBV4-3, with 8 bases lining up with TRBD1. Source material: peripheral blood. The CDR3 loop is CASSQDFTGGSYEQYF. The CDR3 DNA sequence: TGCGCCAGCAGCCAAGATTTTACAGGGGGATCCTACGAGCAGTACTTC.